Each of the 4 T cell receptor beta chains below was sequenced from the same sample in a study of shared clonotypes between healthy human individuals (dated by TCRdb to between 2020 and 2021). Library method: the immunoSEQ multiplex PCR assay. TCRdb's version of the immuneACCESS table is confined to in-frame rearrangements and falls short of the full clone set. An unresolved V gene accounts for under half of the shortfall where checked; the remainder is of unknown origin. In all, the sample holds a few million clones, and approximately 93% of those were seen once. About 0.39% of the sample is held by the ten biggest clonotypes. The sequenced sample consisted of naive CD4+ T cells from PBMCs. The meaning of the sample's cell subset or site label: CD45RA+ positively selected. The receptors stem from a young man in good health. Some clones in this sample may be carry-over from other donors' samples.

The rearrangement links TRBV5-1 to TRBJ2-2; TRBD2 aligns across 7 bases. The ends lost 7 bases at V and 0 bases at J; junction bases unmatched: 9. From germline, CDR1 is SGHRS and CDR2 YFSETQ. CDR3 size: 16 residues. CDR3 sequence reads: CASSEASGANTGELFF. The DNA for the CDR3 is TGCGCCAGCTCGGAGGCTAGCGGCGCGAACACCGGGGAGCTGTTTTTT.

V is TRBV28 and J is TRBJ1-1; D perhaps matches TRBD1 (6 bases). The CDR3 has 15 residues. Germline CDR1 MDHEN, CDR2 SYDVKM. Trimming cost V 5 bases and J 1 base, with 14 bases left between them. The CDR3 DNA reads TGTGCCAGCAGTGCAATGGGACACAAGAACACTGAAGCTTTCTTT. Encoded protein: CASSAMGHKNTEAFF.

The chain couples TRBV6-5 to TRBJ2-5; D is unclear. The germline CDR1 and CDR2 sequences are MNHEY and SVGAGI. The ends were cut back, 0 bases at V and 2 bases at J, with 7 bases in the middle. The CDR3 length is 14 residues. CDR3: CASSYSIQQETQYF. The CDR3 nucleotides read TGTGCCAGCAGTTACTCGATACAGCAAGAGACCCAGTACTTC.

V and J are TRBV7-6 and TRBJ1-5; weak D call: TRBD1 (6 bases). The germline gives CDR1 SGHVS, CDR2 FNYEAQ. The V end lost 1 base, the J end lost 7 bases, and 8 bases lay between the germline ends. The CDR3 length is 13 residues. The CDR3 loop reads CASSLEQGQPQHF. CDR3 DNA sequence: TGTGCCAGCAGCTTAGAGCAGGGGCAGCCCCAGCATTTT.